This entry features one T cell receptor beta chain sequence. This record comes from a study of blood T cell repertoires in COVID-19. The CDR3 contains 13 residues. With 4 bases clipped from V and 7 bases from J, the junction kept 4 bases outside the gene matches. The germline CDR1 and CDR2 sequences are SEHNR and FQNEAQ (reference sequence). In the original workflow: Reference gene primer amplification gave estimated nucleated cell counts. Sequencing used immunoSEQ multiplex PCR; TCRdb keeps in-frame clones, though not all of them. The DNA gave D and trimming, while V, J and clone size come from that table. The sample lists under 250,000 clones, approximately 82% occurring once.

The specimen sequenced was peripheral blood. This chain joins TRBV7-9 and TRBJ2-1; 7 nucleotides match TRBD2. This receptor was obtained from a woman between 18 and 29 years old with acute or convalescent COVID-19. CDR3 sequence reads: CASSSGLTNEQFF. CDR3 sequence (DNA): TGTGCCAGCAGCTCGGGACTAACAAATGAGCAGTTCTTC.